This T cell receptor (beta chain) was retrieved from a study of blood T cell repertoires in COVID-19. Using immunoSEQ multiplex PCR, the repertoire was profiled, and TCRdb retains in-frame clones only, with some absent. The table includes 300,000 to 350,000 clones, 75% to 90% detected once. The participants were between roughly 18 and 89 years old and came from roughly 25 US areas. Cohort allocation depended upon clinical history that participants reported. In Cohort 3, a recovered donor had either two negative PCRs, clearance, or symptom resolution. V lost 2 bases and J 5 bases, leaving 11 bases between the germline ends. Germline CDR1 is MNHEY and CDR2 is SVGAGI. The CDR3 has 14 amino acids.

The specimen was PBMCs or T cells enriched from blood (not recorded which). The TCR was taken from a man under 40 who had recovered from COVID-19. The chain uses TRBV6-5 and TRBJ2-3; D gene unclear. Here the CDR3 DNA reads TGTGCCAGCAGTTACGCACTCCAGGAAGATACGCAGTATTTT. Translated, it gives CASSYALQEDTQYF.